The clone carrying this TCR beta chain was observed many times. Its antigen is undetermined. The data belong to a study of blood T cells in healthy people across ages. Findings and caveats of the study: Across samples, TCR beta diversity tracked strongly with naive T cell percentage. Considered underestimates were the diversity estimates obtained from one million T cells.

Through a sample-barcoded 5' primer and a J-beta primer mix, a second PCR was run for roughly 7 to 12 cycles. Template switching added a 12-random-nucleotide identifier to every cDNA molecule. MiXCR, applied by TCRdb to the 5' RACE reads, yields one record per CDR3 protein. The sample lists over 300,000 distinct CDR3 sequences, about 49% occurring once. The sequenced sample consisted of blood. The sequence was collected from a man in his sixties in good health.

The CDR3 nucleotides are TGTGCCAGCAGTCCAAGACAGGGGGCGGCATACGAGCAGTACTTC. It is translated as CASSPRQGAAYEQYF. V usage is TRBV6-6 and J usage is TRBJ2-7; 10 bases match TRBD1. The germline V gene encodes CDR1 MNHNY and CDR2 SVGAGI (reference sequence). J gave up 4 bases and V 5 bases, and 8 bases lay outside the gene matches. CDR3 length equals 15 residues.